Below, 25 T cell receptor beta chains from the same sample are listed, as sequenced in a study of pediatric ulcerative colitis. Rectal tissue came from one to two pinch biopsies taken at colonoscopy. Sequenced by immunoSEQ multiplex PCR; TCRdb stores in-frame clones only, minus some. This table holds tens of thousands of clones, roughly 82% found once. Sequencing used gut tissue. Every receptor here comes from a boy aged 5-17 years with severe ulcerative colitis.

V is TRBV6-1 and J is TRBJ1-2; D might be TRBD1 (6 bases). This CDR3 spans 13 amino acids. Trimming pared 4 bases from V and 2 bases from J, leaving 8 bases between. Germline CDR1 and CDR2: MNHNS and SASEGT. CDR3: CASSGTGNYGYTF. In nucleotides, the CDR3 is TGTGCCAGCAGTGGTACAGGGAACTATGGCTACACCTTC.

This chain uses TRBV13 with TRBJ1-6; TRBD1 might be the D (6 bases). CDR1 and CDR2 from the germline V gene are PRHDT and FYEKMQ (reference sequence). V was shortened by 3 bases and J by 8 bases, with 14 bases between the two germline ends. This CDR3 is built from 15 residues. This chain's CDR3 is CASSLTGEYYSPLHF. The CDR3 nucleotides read TGTGCCAGCAGCTTGACAGGAGAATATTATTCACCCCTCCACTTT.

The CDR3 DNA sequence: TGTGCCAGTAGAGGTCAGGGGGCTAAGCAGTACTTC. It codes for CASRGQGAKQYF. The chain is built from TRBV19 and TRBJ2-7; 8 bases map to TRBD1. The CDR3 consists of 12 residues. Germline V gene data show CDR1 as LNHDA and CDR2 as SQIVND (reference sequence). Trimming took 6 bases from V and 8 from J; bases not matched to a gene: 6.

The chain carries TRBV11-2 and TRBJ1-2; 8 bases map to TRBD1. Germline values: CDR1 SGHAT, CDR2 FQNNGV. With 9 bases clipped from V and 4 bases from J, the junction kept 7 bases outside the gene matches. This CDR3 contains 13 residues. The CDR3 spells CASEEGQGYGYTF. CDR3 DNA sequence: TGTGCCAGTGAGGAAGGACAGGGCTATGGCTACACCTTC. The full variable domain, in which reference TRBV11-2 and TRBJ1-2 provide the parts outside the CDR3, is EAGVAQSPRYKIIEKRQSVAFWCNPISGHATLYWYQQILGQGPKLLIQFQNNGVVDDSQLPKDRFSAERLKGVDSTLKIQPAKLEDSAVYLCASEEGQGYGYTFGSGTRLTVV.

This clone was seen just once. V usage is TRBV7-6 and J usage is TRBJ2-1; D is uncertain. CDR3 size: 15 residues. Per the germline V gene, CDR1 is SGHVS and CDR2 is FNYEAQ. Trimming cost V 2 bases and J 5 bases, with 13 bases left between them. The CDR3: CASSLLQDNHNEQFF. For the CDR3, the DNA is TGTGCCAGCAGCTTACTGCAAGACAACCACAATGAGCAGTTCTTC.

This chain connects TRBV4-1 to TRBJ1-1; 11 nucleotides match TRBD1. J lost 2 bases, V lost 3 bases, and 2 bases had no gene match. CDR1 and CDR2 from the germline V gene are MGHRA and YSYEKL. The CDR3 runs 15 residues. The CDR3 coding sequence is TGCGCCAGCAGCCACAGGACAGGGGGCAACACTGAAGCTTTCTTT. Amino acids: CASSHRTGGNTEAFF.

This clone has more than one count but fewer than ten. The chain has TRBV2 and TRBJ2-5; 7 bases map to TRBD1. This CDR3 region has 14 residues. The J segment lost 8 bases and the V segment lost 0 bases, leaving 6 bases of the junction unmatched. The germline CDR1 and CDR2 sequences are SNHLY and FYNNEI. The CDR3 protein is CASSEARDSRTQYF. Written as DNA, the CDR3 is TGTGCCAGCAGTGAAGCCCGGGACAGTCGCACCCAGTACTTC.

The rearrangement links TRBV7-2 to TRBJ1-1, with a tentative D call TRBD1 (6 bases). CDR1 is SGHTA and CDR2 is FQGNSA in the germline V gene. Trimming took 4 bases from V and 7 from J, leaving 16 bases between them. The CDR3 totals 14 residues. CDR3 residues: CASSSQGNLGEAFF. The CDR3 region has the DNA TGTGCCAGCAGCTCGCAGGGGAACCTAGGTGAAGCTTTCTTT.

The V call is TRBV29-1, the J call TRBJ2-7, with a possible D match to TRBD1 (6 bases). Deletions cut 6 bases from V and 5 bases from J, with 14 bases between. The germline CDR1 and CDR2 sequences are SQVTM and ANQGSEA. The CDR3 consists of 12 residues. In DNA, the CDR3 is TGCAGCGTCTCCCAACAGGGTAACGAGCAGTACTTC. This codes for CSVSQQGNEQYF.

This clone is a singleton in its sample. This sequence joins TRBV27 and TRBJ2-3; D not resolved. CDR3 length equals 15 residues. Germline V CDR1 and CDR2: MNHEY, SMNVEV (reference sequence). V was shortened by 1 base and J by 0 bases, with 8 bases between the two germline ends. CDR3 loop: CASSLFGLSTDTQYF. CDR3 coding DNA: TGTGCCAGCAGTTTATTTGGGCTTAGCACAGATACGCAGTATTTT.

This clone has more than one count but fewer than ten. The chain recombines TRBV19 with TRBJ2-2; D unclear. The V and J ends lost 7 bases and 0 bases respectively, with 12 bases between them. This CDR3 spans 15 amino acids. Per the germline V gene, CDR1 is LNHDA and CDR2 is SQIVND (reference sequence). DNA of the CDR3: TGTGCCAGTACGGTTTCCCGAACGAACACCGGGGAGCTGTTTTTT. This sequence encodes CASTVSRTNTGELFF.

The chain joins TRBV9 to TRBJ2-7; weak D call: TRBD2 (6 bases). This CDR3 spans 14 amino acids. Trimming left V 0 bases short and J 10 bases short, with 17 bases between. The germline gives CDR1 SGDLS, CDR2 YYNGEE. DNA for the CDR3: TGTGCCAGCAGCGTAGGGGCTAGCGAAACCGGCCAGTACTTC. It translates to CASSVGASETGQYF.

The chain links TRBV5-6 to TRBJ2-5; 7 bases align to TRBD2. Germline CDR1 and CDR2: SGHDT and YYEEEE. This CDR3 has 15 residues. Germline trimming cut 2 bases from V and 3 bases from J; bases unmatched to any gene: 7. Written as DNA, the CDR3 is TGTGCCAGCAGCTTCATAGTGGGGGGGAAAGAGACCCAGTACTTC. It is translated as CASSFIVGGKETQYF. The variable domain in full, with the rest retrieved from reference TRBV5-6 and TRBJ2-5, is DAGVTQSPTHLIKTRGQQVTLRCSPKSGHDTVSWYQQALGQGPQFIFQYYEEEERQRGNFPDRFSGHQFPNYSSELNVNALLLGDSALYLCASSFIVGGKETQYFGPGTRLLVL.

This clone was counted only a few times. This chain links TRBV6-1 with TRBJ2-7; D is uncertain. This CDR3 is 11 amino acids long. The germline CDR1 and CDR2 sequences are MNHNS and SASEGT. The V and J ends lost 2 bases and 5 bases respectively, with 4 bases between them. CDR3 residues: CASSESHEQYF. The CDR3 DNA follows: TGTGCCAGCAGTGAAAGCCACGAGCAGTACTTC.

CDR3: CASDPRGPPGAFF. In nucleotides, the CDR3 is TGCGCCAGCGACCCAAGGGGGCCCCCTGGGGCTTTCTTT. V and J are TRBV10-2 and TRBJ1-1; 7 bases fit TRBD1. The V gene end was trimmed by 8 bases and the J gene end by 11 bases; junction bases not matched to a gene: 14. The CDR3 is 13 residues long. Per germline, CDR1 WSHSY and CDR2 SAAADI.

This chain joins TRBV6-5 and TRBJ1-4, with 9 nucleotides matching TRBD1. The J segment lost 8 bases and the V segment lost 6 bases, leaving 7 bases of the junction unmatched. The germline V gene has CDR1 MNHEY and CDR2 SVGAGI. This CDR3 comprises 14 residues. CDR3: CASRRQGDKEKLFF. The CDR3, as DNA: TGTGCCAGCAGAAGACAGGGGGATAAGGAAAAACTGTTTTTT.

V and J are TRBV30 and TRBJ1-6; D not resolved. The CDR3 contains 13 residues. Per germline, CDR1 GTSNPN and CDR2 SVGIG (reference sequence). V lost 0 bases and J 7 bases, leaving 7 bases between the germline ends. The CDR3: CAWSVSTNSPLHF. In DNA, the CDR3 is TGTGCCTGGAGTGTTAGCACCAATTCACCCCTCCACTTT.

This chain's CDR3 is CASSIAALNQPQHF. The CDR3 DNA sequence: TGTGCCAGTAGTATAGCGGCACTCAATCAGCCCCAGCATTTT. The chain links TRBV19 to TRBJ1-5; D is unclear. The V and J ends lost 1 base and 3 bases respectively, with 7 bases between them. There are 14 residues in the CDR3. Germline V gene sequence: CDR1 LNHDA, CDR2 SQIVND (reference sequence). The full variable domain, rest sourced from reference TRBV19 and TRBJ1-5, is DGGITQSPKYLFRKEGQNVTLSCEQNLNHDAMYWYRQDPGQGLRLIYYSQIVNDFQKGDIAEGYSVSREKKESFPLTVTSAQKNPTAFYLCASSIAALNQPQHFGDGTRLSIL.

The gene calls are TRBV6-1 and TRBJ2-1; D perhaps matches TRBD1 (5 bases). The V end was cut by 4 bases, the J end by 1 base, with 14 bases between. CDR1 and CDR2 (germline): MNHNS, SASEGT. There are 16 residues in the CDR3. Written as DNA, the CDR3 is TGTGCCAGCAGTGTAGATGGGGCAAGTTCCTACAATGAGCAGTTCTTC. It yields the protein CASSVDGASSYNEQFF.

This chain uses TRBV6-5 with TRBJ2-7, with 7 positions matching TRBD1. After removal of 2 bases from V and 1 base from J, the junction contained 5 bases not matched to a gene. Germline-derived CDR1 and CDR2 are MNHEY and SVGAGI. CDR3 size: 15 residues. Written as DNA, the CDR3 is TGTGCCAGCAGTTACCAGACAGGGCCATCCTACGAGCAGTACTTC. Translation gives CASSYQTGPSYEQYF.

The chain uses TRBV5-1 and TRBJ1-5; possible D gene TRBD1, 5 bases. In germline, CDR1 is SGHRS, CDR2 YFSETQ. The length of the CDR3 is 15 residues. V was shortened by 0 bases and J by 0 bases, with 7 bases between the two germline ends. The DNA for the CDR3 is TGCGCCAGCAGCTTGGCGGGGGATAGCAATCAGCCCCAGCATTTT. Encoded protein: CASSLAGDSNQPQHF.

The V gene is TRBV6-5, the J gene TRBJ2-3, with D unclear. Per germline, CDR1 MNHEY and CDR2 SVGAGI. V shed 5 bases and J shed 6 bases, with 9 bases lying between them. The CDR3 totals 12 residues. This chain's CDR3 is CASSGPRDTQYF. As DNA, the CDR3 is TGTGCCAGCAGTGGCCCGCGGGATACGCAGTATTTT.

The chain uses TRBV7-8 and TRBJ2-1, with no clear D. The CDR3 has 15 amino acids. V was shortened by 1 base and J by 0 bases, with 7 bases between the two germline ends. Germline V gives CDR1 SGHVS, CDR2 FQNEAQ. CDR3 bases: TGTGCCAGCAGCTTAGTCACGAGCTCCTACAATGAGCAGTTCTTC. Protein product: CASSLVTSSYNEQFF.

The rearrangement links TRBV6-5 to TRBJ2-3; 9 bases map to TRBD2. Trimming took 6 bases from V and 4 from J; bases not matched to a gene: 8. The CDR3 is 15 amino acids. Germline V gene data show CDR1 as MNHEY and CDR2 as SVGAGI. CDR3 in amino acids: CASSWAGGGPDTQYF. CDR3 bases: TGTGCCAGCAGCTGGGCGGGGGGGGGCCCAGATACGCAGTATTTT.

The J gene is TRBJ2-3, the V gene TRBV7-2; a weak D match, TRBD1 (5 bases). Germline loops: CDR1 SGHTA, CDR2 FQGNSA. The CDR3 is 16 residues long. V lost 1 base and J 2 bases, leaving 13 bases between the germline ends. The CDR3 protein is CASSLVWLGVTDTQYF. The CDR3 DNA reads TGTGCCAGCAGCTTAGTTTGGCTAGGGGTCACAGATACGCAGTATTTT.